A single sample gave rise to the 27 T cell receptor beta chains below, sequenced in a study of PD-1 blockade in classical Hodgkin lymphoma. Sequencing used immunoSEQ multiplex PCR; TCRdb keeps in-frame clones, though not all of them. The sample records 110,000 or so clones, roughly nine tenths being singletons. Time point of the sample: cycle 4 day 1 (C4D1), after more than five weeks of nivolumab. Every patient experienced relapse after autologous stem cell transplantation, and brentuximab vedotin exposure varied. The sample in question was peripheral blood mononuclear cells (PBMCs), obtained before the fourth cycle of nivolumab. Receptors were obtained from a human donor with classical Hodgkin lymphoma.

CDR3 region: CASSSLADTDTQYF. The CDR3 DNA reads as TGCGCCAGCAGCTCTCTAGCGGACACAGATACGCAGTATTTT. The chain uses TRBV5-1 and TRBJ2-3; 7 bases fit TRBD2. The CDR3 contains 14 residues. CDR1 is SGHRS and CDR2 is YFSETQ in the germline V gene. The J segment lost 2 bases and the V segment lost 3 bases, leaving 3 bases of the junction unmatched.

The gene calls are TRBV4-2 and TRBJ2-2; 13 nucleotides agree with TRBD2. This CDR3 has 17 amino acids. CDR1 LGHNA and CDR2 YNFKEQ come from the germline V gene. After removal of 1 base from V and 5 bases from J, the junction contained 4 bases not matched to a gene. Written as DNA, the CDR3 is TGTGCCAGCAGCCAAGGGACTAGCGGGAGTTTAACCGGGGAGCTGTTTTTT. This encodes CASSQGTSGSLTGELFF.

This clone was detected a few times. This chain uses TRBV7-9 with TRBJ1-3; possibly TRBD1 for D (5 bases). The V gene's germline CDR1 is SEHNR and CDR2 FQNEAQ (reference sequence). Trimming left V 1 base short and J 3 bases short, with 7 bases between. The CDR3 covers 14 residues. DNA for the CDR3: TGTGCCAGCAGCTTAGGGGACGGTGGAAACACCATATATTTT. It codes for CASSLGDGGNTIYF.

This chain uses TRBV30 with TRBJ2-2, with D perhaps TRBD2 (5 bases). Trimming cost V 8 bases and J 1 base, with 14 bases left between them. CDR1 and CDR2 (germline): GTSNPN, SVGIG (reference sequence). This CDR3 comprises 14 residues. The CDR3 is CAGPTRGNTGELFF. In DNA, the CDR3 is TGTGCCGGACCGACTCGGGGGAACACCGGGGAGCTGTTTTTT.

CDR3 sequence (DNA): TGCGCCAGCAGCCAAGGGGACAGGGACAACGATGAAGCTTTCTTT. As protein: CASSQGDRDNDEAFF. The rearrangement uses TRBV4-1 and TRBJ1-1, with 9 bases lining up with TRBD1. Germline V gives CDR1 MGHRA, CDR2 YSYEKL. The CDR3 covers 15 residues. V dropped 1 base and J dropped 7; count of bases not matched to a gene: 7.

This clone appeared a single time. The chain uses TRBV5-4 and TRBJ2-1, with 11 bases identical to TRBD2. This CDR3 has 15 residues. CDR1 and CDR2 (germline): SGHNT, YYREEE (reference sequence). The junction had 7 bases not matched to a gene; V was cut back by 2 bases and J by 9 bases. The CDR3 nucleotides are TGTGCCAGCAGCTTACCTAGCGGGAGGTCGGGTGAGCAGTTCTTC. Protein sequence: CASSLPSGRSGEQFF.

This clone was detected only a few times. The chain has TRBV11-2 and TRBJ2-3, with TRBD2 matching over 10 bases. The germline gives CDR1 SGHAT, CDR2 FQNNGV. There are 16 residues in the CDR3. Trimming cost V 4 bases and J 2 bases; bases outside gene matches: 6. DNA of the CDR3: TGTGCCAGCAGCTCGTACAGCGGGAGGGCCACAGATACGCAGTATTTT. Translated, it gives CASSSYSGRATDTQYF.

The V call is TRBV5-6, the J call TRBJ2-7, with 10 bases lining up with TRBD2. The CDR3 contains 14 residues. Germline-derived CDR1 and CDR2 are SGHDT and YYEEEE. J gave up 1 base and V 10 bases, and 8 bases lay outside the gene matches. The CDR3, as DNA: TGTGCCTCCGTTAGCGGGAGGAAATCCTACGAGCAGTACTTC. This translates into CASVSGRKSYEQYF.

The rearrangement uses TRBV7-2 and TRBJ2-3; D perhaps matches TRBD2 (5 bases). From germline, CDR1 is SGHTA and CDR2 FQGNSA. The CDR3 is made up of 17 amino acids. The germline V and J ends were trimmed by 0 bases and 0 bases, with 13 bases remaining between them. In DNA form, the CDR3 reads TGTGCCAGCAGCTTAGCTCGGCGGGCAGACAGCACAGATACGCAGTATTTT. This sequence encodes CASSLARRADSTDTQYF.

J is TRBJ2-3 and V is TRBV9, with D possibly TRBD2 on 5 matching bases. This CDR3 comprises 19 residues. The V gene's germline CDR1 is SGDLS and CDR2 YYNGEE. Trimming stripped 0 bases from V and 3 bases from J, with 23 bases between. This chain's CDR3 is CASSVELLPRGPVTDTQYF. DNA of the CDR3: TGTGCCAGCAGCGTAGAACTCCTCCCGCGAGGGCCGGTAACAGATACGCAGTATTTT.

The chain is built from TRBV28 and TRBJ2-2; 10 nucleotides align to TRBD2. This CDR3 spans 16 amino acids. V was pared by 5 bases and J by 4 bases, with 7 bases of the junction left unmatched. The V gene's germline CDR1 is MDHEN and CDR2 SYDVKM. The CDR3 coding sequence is TGTGCCAGCAGTAAGCGACTAGCGGGTATCACCGGGGAGCTGTTTTTT. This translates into CASSKRLAGITGELFF.

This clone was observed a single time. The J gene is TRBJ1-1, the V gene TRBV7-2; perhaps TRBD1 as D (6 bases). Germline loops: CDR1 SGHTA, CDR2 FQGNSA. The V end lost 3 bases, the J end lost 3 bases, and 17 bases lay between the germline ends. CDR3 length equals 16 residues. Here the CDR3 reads CASSFMRGSGDTEAFF. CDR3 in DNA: TGTGCCAGCAGCTTTATGCGTGGGTCAGGGGACACTGAAGCTTTCTTT. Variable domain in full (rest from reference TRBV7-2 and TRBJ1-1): GAGVSQSPSNKVTEKGKDVELRCDPISGHTALYWYRQSLGQGLEFLIYFQGNSAPDKSGLPSDRFSAERTGGSVSTLTIQRTQQEDSAVYLCASSFMRGSGDTEAFFGQGTRLTVV.

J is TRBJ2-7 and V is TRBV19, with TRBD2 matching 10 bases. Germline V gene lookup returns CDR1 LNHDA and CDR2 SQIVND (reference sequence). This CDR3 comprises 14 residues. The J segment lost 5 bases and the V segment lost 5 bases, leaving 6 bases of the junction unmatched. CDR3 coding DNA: TGTGCCAGTAGTTTTCTAGCGGGAGAAGACGAGCAGTACTTC. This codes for CASSFLAGEDEQYF.

The CDR3 coding sequence is TGTGCCAGCAGCCAAGAGAGGGGGCCCACAGATACGCAGTATTTT. It translates to CASSQERGPTDTQYF. The chain links TRBV4-2 to TRBJ2-3, with 7 bases lining up with TRBD1. V lost 0 bases and J lost 2; bases outside the gene matches: 2. The germline V gene has CDR1 LGHNA and CDR2 YNFKEQ. The CDR3 is 15 amino acids.

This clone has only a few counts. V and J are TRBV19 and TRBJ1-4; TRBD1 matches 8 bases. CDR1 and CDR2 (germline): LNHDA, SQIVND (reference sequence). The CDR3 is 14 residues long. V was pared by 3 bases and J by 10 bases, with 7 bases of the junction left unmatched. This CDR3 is CASSIRTGLGKLFF. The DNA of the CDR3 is TGTGCCAGTAGTATTCGGACAGGGCTGGGAAAACTGTTTTTT.

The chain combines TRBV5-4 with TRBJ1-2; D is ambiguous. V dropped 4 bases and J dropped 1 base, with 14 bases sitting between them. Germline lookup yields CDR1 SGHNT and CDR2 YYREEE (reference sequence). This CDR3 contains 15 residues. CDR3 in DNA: TGTGCCAGCAGCCCCCCCTCTACGGTTAACTATGGCTACACCTTC. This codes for CASSPPSTVNYGYTF.

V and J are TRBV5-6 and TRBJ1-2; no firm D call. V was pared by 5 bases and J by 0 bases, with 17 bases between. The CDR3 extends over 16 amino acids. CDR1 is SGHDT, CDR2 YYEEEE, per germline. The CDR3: CASSRGTQDPNYGYTF. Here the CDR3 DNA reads TGTGCCAGCAGTCGGGGTACCCAGGACCCTAACTATGGCTACACCTTC.

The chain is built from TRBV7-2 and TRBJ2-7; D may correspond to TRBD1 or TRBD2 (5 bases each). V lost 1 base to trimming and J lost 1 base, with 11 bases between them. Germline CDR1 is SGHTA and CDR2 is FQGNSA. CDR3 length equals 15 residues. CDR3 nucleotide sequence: TGTGCCAGCAGCTTAGGGGGACGCGGATCCTACGAGCAGTACTTC. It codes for CASSLGGRGSYEQYF.

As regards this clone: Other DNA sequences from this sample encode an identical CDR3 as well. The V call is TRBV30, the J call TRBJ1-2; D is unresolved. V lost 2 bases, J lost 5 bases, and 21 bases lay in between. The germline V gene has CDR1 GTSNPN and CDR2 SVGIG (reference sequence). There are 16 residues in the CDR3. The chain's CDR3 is CAWSPKPGTQGYGYTF. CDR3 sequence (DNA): TGTGCCTGGAGTCCTAAACCGGGTACCCAAGGATATGGCTACACCTTC.

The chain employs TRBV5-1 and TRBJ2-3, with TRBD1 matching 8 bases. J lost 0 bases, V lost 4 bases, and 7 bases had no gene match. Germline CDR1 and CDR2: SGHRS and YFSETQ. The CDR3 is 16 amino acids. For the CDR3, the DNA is TGCGCCAGCAGCCCCGGACAGGGACTTAGCACAGATACGCAGTATTTT. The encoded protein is CASSPGQGLSTDTQYF.

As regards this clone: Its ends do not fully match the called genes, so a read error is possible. The CDR3 loop reads CAWSSPGYRGHF. CDR3 nucleotides: TGTGCCTGGAGTTCACCGGGTTACAGGGGACACTTT. The genes are TRBV30 and TRBJ1-1, with TRBD1 matching over 7 bases. Germline V lookup: CDR1 GTSNPN, CDR2 SVGIG (reference sequence). The CDR3 consists of 12 residues.

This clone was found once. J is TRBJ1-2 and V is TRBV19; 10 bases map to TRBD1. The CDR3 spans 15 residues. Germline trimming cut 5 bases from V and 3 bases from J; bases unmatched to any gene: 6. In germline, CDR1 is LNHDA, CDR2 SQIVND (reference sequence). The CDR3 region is CASSSAGTGDYGYTF. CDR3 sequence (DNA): TGTGCCAGTAGTTCAGCCGGGACAGGGGACTATGGCTACACCTTC.

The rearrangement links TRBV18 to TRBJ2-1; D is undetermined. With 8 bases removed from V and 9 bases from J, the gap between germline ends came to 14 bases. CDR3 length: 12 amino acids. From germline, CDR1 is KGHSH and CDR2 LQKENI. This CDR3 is CASTTVSGEQFF. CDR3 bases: TGTGCCAGCACGACCGTGTCGGGTGAGCAGTTCTTC.

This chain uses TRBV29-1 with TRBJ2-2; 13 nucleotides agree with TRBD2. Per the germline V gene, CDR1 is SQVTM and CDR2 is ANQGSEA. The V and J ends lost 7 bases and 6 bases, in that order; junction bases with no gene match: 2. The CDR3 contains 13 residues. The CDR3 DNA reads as TGCAGCGGGGGGACTAGCGGGGCCGGGGAGCTGTTTTTT. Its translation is CSGGTSGAGELFF.

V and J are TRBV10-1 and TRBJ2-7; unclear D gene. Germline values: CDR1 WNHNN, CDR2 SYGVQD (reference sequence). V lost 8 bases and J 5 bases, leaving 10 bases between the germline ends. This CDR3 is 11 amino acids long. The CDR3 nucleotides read TGCGCCAGCGGGTCTACCCACGAGCAGTACTTC. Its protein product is CASGSTHEQYF.

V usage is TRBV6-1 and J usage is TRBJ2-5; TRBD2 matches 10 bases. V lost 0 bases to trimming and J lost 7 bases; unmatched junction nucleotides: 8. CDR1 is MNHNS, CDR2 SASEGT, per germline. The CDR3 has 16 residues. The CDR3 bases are TGTGCCAGCAGTGAAGCTACTAGCGGGGATTTAGGGACCCAGTACTTC. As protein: CASSEATSGDLGTQYF.

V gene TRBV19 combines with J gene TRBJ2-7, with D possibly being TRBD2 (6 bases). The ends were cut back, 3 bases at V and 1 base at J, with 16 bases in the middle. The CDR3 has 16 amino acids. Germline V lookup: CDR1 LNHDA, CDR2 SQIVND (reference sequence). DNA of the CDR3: TGTGCCAGTAGTATCCTAAACGCGGGACCTTCCTACGAGCAGTACTTC. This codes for CASSILNAGPSYEQYF.